The TCR beta chain under discussion was sequenced for a study of blood T cell repertoires in COVID-19. Looking at the study overall: Both acute and convalescent COVID-19 samples were obtained from the United States, Italy and Spain. PBMCs, B-cell-depleted T cells, or T cells were the source of the cDNA or gDNA that made up the material.

Seattle patient enrollment occurred during active infection, with longitudinal follow-up thereafter. Methods used by the authors: By means of reference gene primer amplification, nucleated cell counts were estimated. Repertoires were generated with immunoSEQ multiplex PCR, while TCRdb's copy carries only in-frame clones and drops some. V and J calls and clone size are copied from that table; D and trimming were computed from the DNA. The data hold approximately 290,000 clones, with approximately 89% observed a single time. The CDR3 totals 18 residues. Per the germline V gene, CDR1 is ENHRY and CDR2 is SYGVKD. The V segment lost 3 bases and the J segment 0 bases; nucleotides outside the gene matches: 12.

The sequence came from a woman aged 30 to 39 with COVID-19, enrolled during active disease. Sequencing used peripheral blood. The V and J genes are TRBV10-3 and TRBJ1-1, with 8 positions matching TRBD1. This chain's CDR3 is CAISDPMSRDRLNTEAFF. The DNA for the CDR3 is TGTGCCATCAGTGACCCCATGAGCCGGGACAGGTTGAACACTGAAGCTTTCTTT.